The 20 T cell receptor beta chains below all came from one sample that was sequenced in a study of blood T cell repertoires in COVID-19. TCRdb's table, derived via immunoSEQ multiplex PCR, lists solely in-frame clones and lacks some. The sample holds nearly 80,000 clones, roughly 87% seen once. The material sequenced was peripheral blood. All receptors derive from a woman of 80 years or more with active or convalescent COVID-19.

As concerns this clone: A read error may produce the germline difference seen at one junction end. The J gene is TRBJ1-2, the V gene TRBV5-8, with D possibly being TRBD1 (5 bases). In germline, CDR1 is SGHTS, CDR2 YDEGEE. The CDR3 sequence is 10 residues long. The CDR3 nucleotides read TGTGCCAGCAGCTTGGTACAGGTTTTCTTC. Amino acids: CASSLVQVFF. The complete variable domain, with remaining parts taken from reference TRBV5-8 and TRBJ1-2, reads EAGVTQSPTHLIKTRGQQATLRCSPISGHTSVYWYQQALGLGLQFLLWYDEGEERNRGNFPPRFSGRQFPNYSSELNVNALELEDSALYLCASSLVQVFFGSGTRLTVV.

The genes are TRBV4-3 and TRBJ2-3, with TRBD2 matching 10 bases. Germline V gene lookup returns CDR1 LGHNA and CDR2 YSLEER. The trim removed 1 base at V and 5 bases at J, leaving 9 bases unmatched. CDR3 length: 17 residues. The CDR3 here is CASSQGIQRGGRDTQYF. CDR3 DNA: TGCGCCAGCAGCCAAGGAATTCAGCGGGGGGGCAGAGATACGCAGTATTTT.

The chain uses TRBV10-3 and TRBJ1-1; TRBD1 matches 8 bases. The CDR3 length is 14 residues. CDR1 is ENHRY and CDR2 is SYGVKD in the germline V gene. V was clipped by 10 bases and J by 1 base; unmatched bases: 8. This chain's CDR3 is CATLRQGSNTEAFF. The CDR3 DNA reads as TGTGCCACCCTAAGACAGGGGTCGAACACTGAAGCTTTCTTT.

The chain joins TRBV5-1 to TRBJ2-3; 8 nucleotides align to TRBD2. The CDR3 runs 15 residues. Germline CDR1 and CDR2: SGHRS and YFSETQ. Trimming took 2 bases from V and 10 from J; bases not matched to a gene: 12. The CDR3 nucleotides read TGCGCCAGCAGCTTTAGCGGGGCCCACAGTGGGGCGCAGTATTTT. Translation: CASSFSGAHSGAQYF.

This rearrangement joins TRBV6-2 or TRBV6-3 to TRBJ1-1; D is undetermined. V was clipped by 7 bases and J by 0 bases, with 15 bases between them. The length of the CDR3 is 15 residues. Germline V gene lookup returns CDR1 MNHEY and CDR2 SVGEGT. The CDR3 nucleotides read TGTGCCAGCACCCCCGGATCGGGGATGAACACTGAAGCTTTCTTT. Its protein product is CASTPGSGMNTEAFF.

CDR3 sequence reads: CASSDRGQGNTGELFF. The CDR3 DNA reads as TGTGCCAGCAGCGACCGTGGACAGGGGAACACCGGGGAGCTGTTTTTT. The chain has TRBV9 and TRBJ2-2; 8 nucleotides line up with TRBD1. The CDR3 is 16 residues long. With 3 bases clipped from V and 1 base from J, the junction kept 5 bases outside the gene matches. Germline V CDR1 and CDR2: SGDLS, YYNGEE.

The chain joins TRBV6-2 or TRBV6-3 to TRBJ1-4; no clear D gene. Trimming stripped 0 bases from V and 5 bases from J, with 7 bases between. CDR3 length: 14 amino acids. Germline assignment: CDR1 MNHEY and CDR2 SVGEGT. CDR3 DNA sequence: TGTGCCAGCAGTTACTCGAGGGTAAATGAAAAACTGTTTTTT. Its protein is CASSYSRVNEKLFF.

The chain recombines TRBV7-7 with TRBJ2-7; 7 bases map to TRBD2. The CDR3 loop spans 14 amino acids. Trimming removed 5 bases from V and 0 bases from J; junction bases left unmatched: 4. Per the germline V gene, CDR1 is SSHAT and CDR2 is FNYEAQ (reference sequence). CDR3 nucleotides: TGTGCCAGCAGCGTCGGGGGGAGCTCCTACGAGCAGTACTTC. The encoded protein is CASSVGGSSYEQYF.

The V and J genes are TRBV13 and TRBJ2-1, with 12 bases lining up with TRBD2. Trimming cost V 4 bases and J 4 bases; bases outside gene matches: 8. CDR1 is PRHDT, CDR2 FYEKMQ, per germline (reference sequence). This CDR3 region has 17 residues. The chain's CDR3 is CASSSSSGLAGYNEQFF. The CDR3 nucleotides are TGTGCCAGCAGCTCCTCCAGCGGACTAGCGGGATACAATGAGCAGTTCTTC.

In DNA, the CDR3 is TGTGCCAGCAGCCAAGTATGGCGCGGGGGGGGAAGCACAGATACGCAGTATTTT. It encodes CASSQVWRGGGSTDTQYF. The genes are TRBV3-1 (or the pseudogene TRBV3-2) and TRBJ2-3; 9 bases agree with TRBD2. The CDR3 is 18 residues long. The V gene end was trimmed by 1 base and the J gene end by 0 bases; junction bases not matched to a gene: 8. Germline CDR1 reads LGHDT; CDR2 reads YNNKEL (reference sequence).

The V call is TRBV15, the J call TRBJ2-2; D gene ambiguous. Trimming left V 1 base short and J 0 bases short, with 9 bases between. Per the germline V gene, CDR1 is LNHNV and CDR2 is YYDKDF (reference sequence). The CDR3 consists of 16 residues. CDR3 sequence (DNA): TGTGCCACCAGCAGAGCTAATCCTGCGAACACCGGGGAGCTGTTTTTT. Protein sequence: CATSRANPANTGELFF.

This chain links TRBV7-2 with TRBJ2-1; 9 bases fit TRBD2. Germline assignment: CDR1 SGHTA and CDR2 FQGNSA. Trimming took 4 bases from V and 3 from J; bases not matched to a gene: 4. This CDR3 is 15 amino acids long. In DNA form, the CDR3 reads TGTGCCAGCAGCTCTCTAGCGGGACTCTACAATGAGCAGTTCTTC. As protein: CASSSLAGLYNEQFF.

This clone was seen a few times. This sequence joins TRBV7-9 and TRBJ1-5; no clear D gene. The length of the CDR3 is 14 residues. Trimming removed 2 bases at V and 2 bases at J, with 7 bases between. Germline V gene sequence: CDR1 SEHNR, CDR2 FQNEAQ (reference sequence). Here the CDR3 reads CASSLNTGNQPQHF. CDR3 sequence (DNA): TGTGCCAGCAGCTTAAACACCGGCAATCAGCCCCAGCATTTT.

The CDR3 region has the DNA TGTGCCACCAGTGATGAGGCCGGGGAGCTGTTTTTT. Translating it yields CATSDEAGELFF. J is TRBJ2-2 and V is TRBV24-1; D not certain. Per the germline V gene, CDR1 is KGHDR and CDR2 is SFDVKD. The CDR3 length is 12 residues. V lost 3 bases and J lost 6, with 4 bases in between.

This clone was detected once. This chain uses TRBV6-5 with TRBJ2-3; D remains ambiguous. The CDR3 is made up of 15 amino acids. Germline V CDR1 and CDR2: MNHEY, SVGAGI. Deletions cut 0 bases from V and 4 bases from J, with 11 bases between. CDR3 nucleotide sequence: TGTGCCAGCAGTTACTCCGGGTGGAAATCAGATACGCAGTATTTT. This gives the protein CASSYSGWKSDTQYF.

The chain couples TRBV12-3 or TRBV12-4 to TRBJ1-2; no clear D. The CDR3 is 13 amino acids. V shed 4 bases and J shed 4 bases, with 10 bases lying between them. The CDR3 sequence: CASSYGEGYGYTF. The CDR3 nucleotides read TGTGCCAGCAGTTACGGGGAAGGCTATGGCTACACCTTC.

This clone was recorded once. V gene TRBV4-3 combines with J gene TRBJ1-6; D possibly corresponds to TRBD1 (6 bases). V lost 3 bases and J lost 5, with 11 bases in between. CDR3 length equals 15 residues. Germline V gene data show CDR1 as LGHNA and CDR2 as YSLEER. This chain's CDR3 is CASSHTDRNNSPLHF. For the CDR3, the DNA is TGCGCCAGCAGCCATACGGACAGAAATAATTCACCCCTCCACTTT.

The CDR3 DNA is TGCGCCAGCAGTGAGGGCAGGGGCTACGAGCAGTACTTC. Its protein product is CASSEGRGYEQYF. The J gene is TRBJ2-7, the V gene TRBV10-1, with D possibly matching TRBD1 (6 bases). Germline V gives CDR1 WNHNN, CDR2 SYGVQD (reference sequence). The CDR3 sequence is 13 residues long. V shed 2 bases and J shed 3 bases, with 8 bases lying between them.

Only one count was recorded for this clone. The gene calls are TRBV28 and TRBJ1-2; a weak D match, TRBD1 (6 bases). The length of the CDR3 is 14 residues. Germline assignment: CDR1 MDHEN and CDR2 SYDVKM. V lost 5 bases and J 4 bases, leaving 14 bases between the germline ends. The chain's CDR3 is CASSRGGGGYGYTF. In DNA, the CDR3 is TGTGCCAGCAGTCGAGGGGGGGGAGGCTATGGCTACACCTTC.

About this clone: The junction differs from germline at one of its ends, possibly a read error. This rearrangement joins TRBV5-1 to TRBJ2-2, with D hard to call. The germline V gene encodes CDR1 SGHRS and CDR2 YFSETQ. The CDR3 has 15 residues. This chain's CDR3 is CASSLGGLGTGELFF. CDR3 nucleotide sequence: TGCGCCAGCAGTTTGGGTGGGCTCGGCACCGGGGAGCTGTTTTTT.